This T cell receptor (beta chain) was observed in a study of patients and donors after allogeneic stem cell transplantation. The CDR3 contains 12 residues. The germline CDR1 and CDR2 sequences are SQVTM and ANQGSEA. V was trimmed by 6 bases and J by 6 bases, leaving 14 bases between them. A few counts support this clonotype. From the RT-PCR reads, TCRdb called clonotypes with MiXCR, one entry per CDR3 protein. The sample has fewer than 500,000 distinct CDR3 sequences; 16% are singletons. This receptor was obtained from a human donor who was either an allogeneic HSCT recipient or a stem cell or donor lymphocyte infusion donor (not recorded which). It is not recorded whose cells these are; they may come from a transplant donor. V gene TRBV29-1 combines with J gene TRBJ1-2, with D maybe TRBD1 (6 bases). The sequencing input was blood, either unsorted or a sorted T cell fraction (not recorded which). As DNA, the CDR3 is TGCAGCGTCTCCCCCAGGGGTAATGGCTACACCTTC. As protein: CSVSPRGNGYTF.